This TCR beta chain was recorded in a study of identical twins. Study results and limitations: For cord blood, abundant beta clonotypes had fewer insertions, unlike memory repertoires, which showed none. Modeled out-of-frame TCR alpha sharing in monozygotic twins fell below observed levels. Twins shared out-of-frame alpha sequences with excess low generation probability.

Every donor was a healthy Caucasian. Each CDR3 protein is one row after TCRdb ran MiXCR on the 5' RACE reads. The profile shows more than 1.5 million distinct CDR3 sequences, less than 35% of them singletons. For this clonotype: The antigen remains unidentified.

Looked up from germline, CDR1 is LNHDA and CDR2 is SQIVND (reference sequence). CDR3 length equals 15 residues. The V segment lost 2 bases and the J segment 2 bases; nucleotides outside the gene matches: 4. The sequenced sample consisted of cord blood. The rearrangement joins TRBV19 to TRBJ2-3; 7 bases map to TRBD1. The clonotype originates from a newborn girl in good health. The CDR3 nucleotides read TGTGCCAGTAGTATACAGGGGACAGCCACAGATACGCAGTATTTT. Its protein is CASSIQGTATDTQYF.